The 19 T cell receptor beta chains reported below all come from one sample, sequenced in a study of blood T cell repertoires in COVID-19. Some clones are missing from TCRdb's copy, which holds only in-frame ones; the method was immunoSEQ multiplex PCR. The sample shows around 140,000 clones, roughly 86% of them seen only once. The sequencing input was peripheral blood. Receptors originate from a woman aged 70-85 years with COVID-19, enrolled during active disease.

The chain employs TRBV30 and TRBJ2-2, with TRBD2 matching over 7 bases. This CDR3 region has 14 residues. Germline V lookup: CDR1 GTSNPN, CDR2 SVGIG (reference sequence). Germline trimming cut 4 bases from V and 5 bases from J; bases unmatched to any gene: 7. The CDR3: CAWNSQGGTGELFF. CDR3 DNA sequence: TGTGCCTGGAATTCGCAGGGAGGGACCGGGGAGCTGTTTTTT. The whole variable domain, remainder taken from reference TRBV30 and TRBJ2-2, is SQTIHQWPATLVQPVGSPLSLECTVEGTSNPNLYWYRQAAGRGLQLLFYSVGIGQISSEVPQNLSASRPQDRQFILSSKKLLLSDSGFYLCAWNSQGGTGELFFGEGSRLTVL.

The V call is TRBV3-1 (or the pseudogene TRBV3-2), the J call TRBJ2-7, with D possibly being TRBD2 (7 bases). The length of the CDR3 is 16 residues. Trimming stripped 3 bases from V and 0 bases from J, with 15 bases between. The germline V gene has CDR1 LGHDT and CDR2 YNNKEL (reference sequence). Here the CDR3 DNA reads TGTGCCAGCAGCCACCTCGGGGGGCGGAGCTCCTACGAGCAGTACTTC. This gives the protein CASSHLGGRSSYEQYF.

The chain has TRBV3-1 (or the pseudogene TRBV3-2) and TRBJ1-3; the D is unclear. CDR1 is LGHDT and CDR2 is YNNKEL in the germline V gene (reference sequence). V was cut by 1 base and J by 7 bases, with 5 bases left in between. The CDR3 runs 12 residues. CDR3 loop: CASSQGGNTIYF. DNA of the CDR3: TGTGCCAGCAGCCAAGGCGGGAACACCATATATTTT.

V gene TRBV2 combines with J gene TRBJ2-5; 9 bases match TRBD1. Looked up from germline, CDR1 is SNHLY and CDR2 is FYNNEI. V shed 4 bases and J 6 bases; nucleotides not matched to a gene: 6. This CDR3 is built from 14 residues. This CDR3 reads CASSAGTGLKTQYF. Here the CDR3 DNA reads TGTGCCAGCAGTGCCGGGACAGGGCTTAAGACCCAGTACTTC. Combining the CDR3 with reference TRBV2 and TRBJ2-5 gives the whole variable domain EPEVTQTPSHQVTQMGQEVILRCVPISNHLYFYWYRQILGQKVEFLVSFYNNEISEKSEIFDDQFSVERPDGSNFTLKIRSTKLEDSAMYFCASSAGTGLKTQYFGPGTRLLVL.

This chain links TRBV19 with TRBJ1-2; a possible D gene is TRBD1 (6 bases). Trimming cost V 5 bases and J 5 bases, with 9 bases left between them. CDR1 LNHDA and CDR2 SQIVND come from the germline V gene (reference sequence). This CDR3 is built from 12 residues. CDR3 DNA sequence: TGTGCCAGTAGTGCACAGGGTTATGGCTACACCTTC. Amino acids: CASSAQGYGYTF.

This chain connects TRBV15 to TRBJ1-1, with 8 bases that match TRBD1. The CDR3 totals 17 residues. Germline V gene data show CDR1 as LNHNV and CDR2 as YYDKDF (reference sequence). V gave up 0 bases and J gave up 3 bases; unmatched junction bases: 9. The CDR3 region is CATSRDLGRGRDTEAFF. The DNA for the CDR3 is TGTGCCACCAGCAGAGATCTCGGCAGGGGGCGGGACACTGAAGCTTTCTTT.

This chain links TRBV7-9 with TRBJ2-1; weak D call: TRBD1 (5 bases). This CDR3 contains 14 residues. V lost 5 bases and J lost 0, with 8 bases in between. Per the germline V gene, CDR1 is SEHNR and CDR2 is FQNEAQ (reference sequence). The CDR3 loop is CASSRQSSYNEQFF. CDR3 nucleotides: TGTGCCAGCAGCCGACAGAGCTCCTACAATGAGCAGTTCTTC.

The chain joins TRBV5-1 to TRBJ2-5, with 7 bases fitting TRBD2. Per the germline V gene, CDR1 is SGHRS and CDR2 is YFSETQ. The CDR3 loop spans 14 amino acids. The trim removed 1 base at V and 5 bases at J, leaving 5 bases unmatched. Written as DNA, the CDR3 is TGCGCCAGCAGCTTGCAAGCGGGGAGGGAGACCCAGTACTTC. Translating it yields CASSLQAGRETQYF.

The V and J genes are TRBV2 and TRBJ1-6; 8 bases are shared with TRBD1. The trim removed 10 bases at V and 9 bases at J, leaving 14 bases unmatched. This CDR3 is 15 amino acids long. The V gene's germline CDR1 is SNHLY and CDR2 FYNNEI. CDR3 sequence (DNA): TGTGCCACCATGAACCCAACAGGGGGAATTTCACCCCTCCACTTT. Its translation: CATMNPTGGISPLHF.

The gene calls are TRBV28 and TRBJ2-4; possibly TRBD1 for D (5 bases). Deletions cut 6 bases from V and 10 bases from J, with 16 bases between. The CDR3 loop spans 13 amino acids. CDR1 and CDR2 from the germline V gene are MDHEN and SYDVKM. The CDR3 DNA is TGTGCCAGCAGCTCCCCCGACAGATCGATTCAGTACTTC. Amino acid sequence: CASSSPDRSIQYF.

The chain employs TRBV4-1 and TRBJ2-7, with 7 bases fitting TRBD1. J gave up 5 bases and V 2 bases, and 9 bases lay outside the gene matches. The length of the CDR3 is 15 residues. Germline V gives CDR1 MGHRA, CDR2 YSYEKL. The CDR3 is CASSQNGDRADEQYF. In nucleotides, the CDR3 is TGCGCCAGCAGCCAAAACGGCGACAGGGCCGACGAGCAGTACTTC.

The rearrangement uses TRBV29-1 and TRBJ1-3; D remains unclear. CDR1 and CDR2 (germline): SQVTM, ANQGSEA. The V end was cut by 7 bases, the J end by 0 bases, with 16 bases between. The CDR3 contains 15 residues. The CDR3 spells CSALGHSSSGNTIYF. DNA for the CDR3: TGCAGCGCCCTTGGGCACTCGAGCTCTGGAAACACCATATATTTT.

The sample holds one count of this clone. The rearrangement uses TRBV3-1 (or the pseudogene TRBV3-2) and TRBJ2-2; possibly TRBD2 for D (6 bases). This CDR3 comprises 15 residues. V shed 5 bases and J shed 5 bases, with 15 bases lying between them. The germline CDR1 and CDR2 sequences are LGHDT and YNNKEL (reference sequence). CDR3 DNA sequence: TGTGCCAGCAGCTGCAGGAGGGTAGGTACCGGGGAGCTGTTTTTT. Translation: CASSCRRVGTGELFF.

The chain has TRBV18 and TRBJ1-3; D is perhaps TRBD1 (5 bases). Germline V lookup: CDR1 KGHSH, CDR2 LQKENI. The length of the CDR3 is 16 residues. Trimming took off 6 bases at V and 0 bases at J, with 15 bases between the two ends. Written as DNA, the CDR3 is TGTGCCAGCTCTCCGGCGGGACGGACCTCTGGAAACACCATATATTTT. Translating gives CASSPAGRTSGNTIYF. Supplemented by reference TRBV18 and TRBJ1-3, the full variable domain reads NAGVMQNPRHLVRRRGQEARLRCSPMKGHSHVYWYRQLPEEGLKFMVYLQKENIIDESGMPKERFSAEFPKEGPSILRIQQVVRGDSAAYFCASSPAGRTSGNTIYFGEGSWLTVV.

V and J are TRBV3-1 (or the pseudogene TRBV3-2) and TRBJ1-1; maybe TRBD1 (5 bases). The CDR3 is 14 amino acids. Per germline, CDR1 LGHDT and CDR2 YNNKEL (reference sequence). The V and J ends lost 2 bases and 5 bases respectively, with 12 bases between them. Written as DNA, the CDR3 is TGTGCCAGCAGCCAATCCCCGCAGGGTACTGAAGCTTTCTTT. This encodes CASSQSPQGTEAFF.

The rearrangement links TRBV6-5 to TRBJ1-5; D is unresolved. Germline assignment: CDR1 MNHEY and CDR2 SVGAGI. This CDR3 comprises 13 residues. V shed 11 bases and J shed 6 bases, with 17 bases lying between them. CDR3 loop: CASSNEGGQPQHF. The DNA for the CDR3 is TGTGCCTCCAGCAATGAGGGCGGTCAGCCCCAGCATTTT.

The rearrangement links TRBV2 to TRBJ2-5, with D maybe TRBD1 (7 bases). The CDR3 covers 12 residues. Germline CDR1 SNHLY, CDR2 FYNNEI. The V and J ends lost 9 bases and 4 bases respectively, with 12 bases between them. CDR3 in DNA: TGTGCCAGTCGACAGGGAGGAGAGACCCAGTACTTC. Amino acid sequence: CASRQGGETQYF.

The chain uses TRBV5-4 and TRBJ1-4; 7 nucleotides agree with TRBD1. This CDR3 is 15 amino acids long. Germline V CDR1 and CDR2: SGHNT, YYREEE (reference sequence). V lost 4 bases, J lost 3 bases, and 6 bases stayed unmatched. This CDR3 is CASSPRQGANEKLFF. The DNA for the CDR3 is TGTGCCAGCAGCCCAAGACAGGGTGCTAATGAAAAACTGTTTTTT.

V gene TRBV15 combines with J gene TRBJ1-1; D is perhaps TRBD1 (5 bases). The CDR3 spans 15 residues. The V end lost 0 bases, the J end lost 6 bases, and 14 bases lay between the germline ends. Germline CDR1 is LNHNV and CDR2 is YYDKDF (reference sequence). Here the CDR3 DNA reads TGTGCCACCAGCAGAGAAAAGACCAGGGTCGCTGAAGCTTTCTTT. This gives the protein CATSREKTRVAEAFF.